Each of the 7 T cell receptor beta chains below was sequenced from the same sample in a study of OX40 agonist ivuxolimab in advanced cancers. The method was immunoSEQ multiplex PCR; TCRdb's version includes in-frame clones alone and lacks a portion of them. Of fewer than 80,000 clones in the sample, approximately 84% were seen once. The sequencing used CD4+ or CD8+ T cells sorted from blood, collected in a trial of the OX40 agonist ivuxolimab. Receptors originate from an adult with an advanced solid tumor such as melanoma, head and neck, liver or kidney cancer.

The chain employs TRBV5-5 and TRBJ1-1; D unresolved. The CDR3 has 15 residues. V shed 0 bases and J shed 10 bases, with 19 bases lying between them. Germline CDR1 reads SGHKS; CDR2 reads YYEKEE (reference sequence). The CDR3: CASSLVVAAAGGAFF. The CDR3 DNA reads TGTGCCAGCAGCTTGGTGGTGGCAGCCGCGGGCGGAGCTTTCTTT.

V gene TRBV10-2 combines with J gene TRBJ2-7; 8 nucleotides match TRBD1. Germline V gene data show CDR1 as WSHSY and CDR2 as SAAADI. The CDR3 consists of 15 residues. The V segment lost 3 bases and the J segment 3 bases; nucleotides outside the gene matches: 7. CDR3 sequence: CASSEPSDRVYEQYF. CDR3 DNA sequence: TGCGCCAGCAGTGAACCGTCGGACAGGGTCTACGAGCAGTACTTC.

This CDR3 is CASSVGQGSPYEQYF. The CDR3 DNA is TGTGCCAGCAGCGTCGGACAGGGAAGTCCCTACGAGCAGTACTTC. The chain uses TRBV9 and TRBJ2-7; 8 bases fit TRBD1. V gave up 2 bases and J gave up 2 bases; unmatched junction bases: 6. Looked up from germline, CDR1 is SGDLS and CDR2 is YYNGEE. This CDR3 spans 15 amino acids.

The CDR3 protein is CASSGQDKSYEQYF. For the CDR3, the DNA is TGTGCCAGCAGCGGGCAGGACAAGTCCTACGAGCAGTACTTC. This chain links TRBV13 with TRBJ2-7, with D maybe TRBD1 (5 bases). Germline V lookup: CDR1 PRHDT, CDR2 FYEKMQ (reference sequence). This CDR3 is 14 amino acids long. The V gene lost 5 bases and the J gene lost 1 base, with 12 bases spanning the gap.

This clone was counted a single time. The CDR3 reads CAITPRGRYGYTF. Here the CDR3 DNA reads TGTGCCATCACCCCAAGGGGGCGGTATGGCTACACCTTC. The V call is TRBV10-3, the J call TRBJ1-2; 7 nucleotides align to TRBD1. Germline values: CDR1 ENHRY, CDR2 SYGVKD. Unmatched junction bases numbered 7, after V lost 7 bases and J lost 5 bases. The CDR3 contains 13 residues.

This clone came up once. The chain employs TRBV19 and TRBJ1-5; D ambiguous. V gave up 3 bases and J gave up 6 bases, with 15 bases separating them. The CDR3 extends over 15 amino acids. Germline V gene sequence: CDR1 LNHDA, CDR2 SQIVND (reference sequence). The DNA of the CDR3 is TGTGCCAGTAGTATCACCGAGACCCGGACTCAGCCCCAGCATTTT. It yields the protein CASSITETRTQPQHF.

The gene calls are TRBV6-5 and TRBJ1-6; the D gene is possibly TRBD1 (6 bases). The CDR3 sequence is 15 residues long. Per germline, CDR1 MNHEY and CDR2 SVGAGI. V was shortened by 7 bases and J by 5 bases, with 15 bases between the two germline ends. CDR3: CASTPGVGNNSPLHF. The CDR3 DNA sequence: TGTGCCAGCACTCCAGGGGTAGGAAATAATTCACCCCTCCACTTT.